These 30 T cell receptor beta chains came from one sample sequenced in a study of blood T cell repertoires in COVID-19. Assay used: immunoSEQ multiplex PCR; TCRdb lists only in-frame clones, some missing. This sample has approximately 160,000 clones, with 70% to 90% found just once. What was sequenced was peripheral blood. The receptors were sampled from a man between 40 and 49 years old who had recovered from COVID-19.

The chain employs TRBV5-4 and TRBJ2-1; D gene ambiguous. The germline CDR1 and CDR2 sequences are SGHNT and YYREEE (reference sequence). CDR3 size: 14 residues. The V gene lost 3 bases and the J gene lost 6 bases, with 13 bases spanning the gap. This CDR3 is CASSSAGIGNEQFF. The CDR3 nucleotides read TGTGCCAGCAGCTCGGCAGGTATAGGCAATGAGCAGTTCTTC. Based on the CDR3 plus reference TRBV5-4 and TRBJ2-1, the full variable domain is ETGVTQSPTHLIKTRGQQVTLRCSSQSGHNTVSWYQQALGQGPQFIFQYYREEENGRGNFPPRFSGLQFPNYSSELNVNALELDDSALYLCASSSAGIGNEQFFGPGTRLTVL.

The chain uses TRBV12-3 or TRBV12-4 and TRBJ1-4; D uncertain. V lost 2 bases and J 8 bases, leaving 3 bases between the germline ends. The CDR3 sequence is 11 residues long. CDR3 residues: CASSLSEKLFF. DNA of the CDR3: TGTGCCAGCAGTTTAAGCGAAAAACTGTTTTTT.

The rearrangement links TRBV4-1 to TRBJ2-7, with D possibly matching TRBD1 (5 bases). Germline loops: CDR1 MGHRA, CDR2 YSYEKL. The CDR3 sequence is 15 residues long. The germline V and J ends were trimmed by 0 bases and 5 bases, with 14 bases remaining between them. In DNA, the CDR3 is TGCGCCAGCAGCCAAGAAACCTACCAGGGTCACGAGCAGTACTTC. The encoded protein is CASSQETYQGHEQYF.

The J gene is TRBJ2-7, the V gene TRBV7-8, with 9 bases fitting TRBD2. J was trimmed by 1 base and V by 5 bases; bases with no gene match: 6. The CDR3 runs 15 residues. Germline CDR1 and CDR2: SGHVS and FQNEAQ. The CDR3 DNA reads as TGTGCCAGCAGCGGGGGACTAGCCGCTTCCTACGAGCAGTACTTC. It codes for CASSGGLAASYEQYF.

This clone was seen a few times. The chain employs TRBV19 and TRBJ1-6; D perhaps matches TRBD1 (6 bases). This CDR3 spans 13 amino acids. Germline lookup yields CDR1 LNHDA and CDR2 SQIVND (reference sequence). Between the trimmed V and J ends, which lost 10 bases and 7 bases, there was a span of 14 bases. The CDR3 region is CATQTGWNSPLHF. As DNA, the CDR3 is TGTGCCACACAAACAGGGTGGAATTCACCCCTCCACTTT.

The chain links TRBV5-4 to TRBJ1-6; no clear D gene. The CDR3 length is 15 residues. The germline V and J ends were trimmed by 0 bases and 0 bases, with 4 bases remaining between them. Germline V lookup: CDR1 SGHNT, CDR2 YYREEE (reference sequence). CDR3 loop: CASSLESSYNSPLHF. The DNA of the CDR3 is TGTGCCAGCAGCTTGGAGAGCTCCTATAATTCACCCCTCCACTTT. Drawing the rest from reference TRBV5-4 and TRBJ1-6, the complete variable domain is ETGVTQSPTHLIKTRGQQVTLRCSSQSGHNTVSWYQQALGQGPQFIFQYYREEENGRGNFPPRFSGLQFPNYSSELNVNALELDDSALYLCASSLESSYNSPLHFGNGTRLTVT.

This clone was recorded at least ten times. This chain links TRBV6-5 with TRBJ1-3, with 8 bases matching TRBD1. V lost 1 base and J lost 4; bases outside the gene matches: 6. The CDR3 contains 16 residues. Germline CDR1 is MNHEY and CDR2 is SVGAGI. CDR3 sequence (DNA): TGTGCCAGCAGTTACTTTCAGGGGGCCGGGGGAAACACCATATATTTT. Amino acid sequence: CASSYFQGAGGNTIYF.

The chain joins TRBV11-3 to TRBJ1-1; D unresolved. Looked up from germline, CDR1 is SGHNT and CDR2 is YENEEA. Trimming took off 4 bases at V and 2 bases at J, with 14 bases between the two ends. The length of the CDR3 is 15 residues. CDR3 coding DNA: TGTGCCAGCAGCTCGTACCTTGGAGAAAACACTGAAGCTTTCTTT. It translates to CASSSYLGENTEAFF. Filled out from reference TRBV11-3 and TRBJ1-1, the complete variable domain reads EAGVVQSPRYKIIEKKQPVAFWCNPISGHNTLYWYLQNLGQGPELLIRYENEEAVDDSQLPKDRFSAERLKGVDSTLKIQPAELGDSAVYLCASSSYLGENTEAFFGQGTRLTVV.

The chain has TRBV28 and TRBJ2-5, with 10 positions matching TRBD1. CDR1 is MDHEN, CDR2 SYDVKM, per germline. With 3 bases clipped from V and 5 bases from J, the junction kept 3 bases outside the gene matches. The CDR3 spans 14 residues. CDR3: CASSFWDRGETQYF. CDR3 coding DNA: TGTGCCAGCAGTTTTTGGGACAGGGGTGAGACCCAGTACTTC. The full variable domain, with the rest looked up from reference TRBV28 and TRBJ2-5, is DVKVTQSSRYLVKRTGEKVFLECVQDMDHENMFWYRQDPGLGLRLIYFSYDVKMKEKGDIPEGYSVSREKKERFSLILESASTNQTSMYLCASSFWDRGETQYFGPGTRLLVL.

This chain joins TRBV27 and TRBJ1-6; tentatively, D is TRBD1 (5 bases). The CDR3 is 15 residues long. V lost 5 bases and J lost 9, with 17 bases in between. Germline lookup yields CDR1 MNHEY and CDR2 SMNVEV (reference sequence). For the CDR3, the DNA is TGTGCCAGCAGTAGATCAACAGGAGGGGTTTCACCCCTCCACTTT. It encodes CASSRSTGGVSPLHF.

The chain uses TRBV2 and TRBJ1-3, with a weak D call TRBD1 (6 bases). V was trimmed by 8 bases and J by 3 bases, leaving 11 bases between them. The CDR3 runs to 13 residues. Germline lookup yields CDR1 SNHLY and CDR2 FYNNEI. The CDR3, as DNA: TGTGCCAGCGCCAGGGGAGTTGGAAACACCATATATTTT. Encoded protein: CASARGVGNTIYF.

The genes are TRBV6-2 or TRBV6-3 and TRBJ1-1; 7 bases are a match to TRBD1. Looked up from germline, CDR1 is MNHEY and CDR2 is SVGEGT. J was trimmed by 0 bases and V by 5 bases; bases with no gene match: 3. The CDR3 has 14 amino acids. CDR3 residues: CASSQDRMNTEAFF. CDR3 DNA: TGTGCCAGCAGTCAGGACAGGATGAACACTGAAGCTTTCTTT.

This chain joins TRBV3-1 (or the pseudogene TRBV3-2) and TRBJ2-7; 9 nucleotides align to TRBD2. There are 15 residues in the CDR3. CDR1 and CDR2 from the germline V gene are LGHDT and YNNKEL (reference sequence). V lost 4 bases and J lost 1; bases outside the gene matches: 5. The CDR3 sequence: CASSLSAGGSYEQYF. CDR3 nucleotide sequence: TGTGCCAGCAGCCTTTCGGCGGGGGGGTCCTACGAGCAGTACTTC.

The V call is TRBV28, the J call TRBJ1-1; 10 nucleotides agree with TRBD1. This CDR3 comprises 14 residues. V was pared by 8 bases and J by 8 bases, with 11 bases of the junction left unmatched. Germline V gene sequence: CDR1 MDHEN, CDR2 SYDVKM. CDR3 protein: CASSWGQGIREAFF. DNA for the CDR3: TGTGCCAGCTCGTGGGGACAGGGGATAAGGGAAGCTTTCTTT.

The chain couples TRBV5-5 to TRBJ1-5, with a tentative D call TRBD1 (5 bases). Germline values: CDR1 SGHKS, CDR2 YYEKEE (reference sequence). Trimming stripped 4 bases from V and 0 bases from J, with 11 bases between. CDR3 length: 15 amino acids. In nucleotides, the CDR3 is TGTGCCAGCAGCCGACAGTACTATAGCAATCAGCCCCAGCATTTT. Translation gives CASSRQYYSNQPQHF. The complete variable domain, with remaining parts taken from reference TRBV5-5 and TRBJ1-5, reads DAGVTQSPTHLIKTRGQQVTLRCSPISGHKSVSWYQQVLGQGPQFIFQYYEKEERGRGNFPDRFSARQFPNYSSELNVNALLLGDSALYLCASSRQYYSNQPQHFGDGTRLSIL.

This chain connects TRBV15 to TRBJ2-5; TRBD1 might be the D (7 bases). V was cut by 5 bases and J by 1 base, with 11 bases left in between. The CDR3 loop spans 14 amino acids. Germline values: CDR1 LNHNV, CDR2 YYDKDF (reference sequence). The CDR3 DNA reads TGTGCCACCAGCGGCGGGACAGCCCAAGAGACCCAGTACTTC. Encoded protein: CATSGGTAQETQYF.

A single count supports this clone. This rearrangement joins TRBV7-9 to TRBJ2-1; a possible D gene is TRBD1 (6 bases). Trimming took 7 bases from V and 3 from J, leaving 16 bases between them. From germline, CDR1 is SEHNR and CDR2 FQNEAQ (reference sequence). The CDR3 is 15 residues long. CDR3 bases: TGTGCCAGCACGGACCCGGGACAACGCTACAATGAGCAGTTCTTC. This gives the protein CASTDPGQRYNEQFF.

The DNA for the CDR3 is TGTGCCAGCAGTCCCCCGCAGGGGGTAGGCTATGGCTACACCTTC. This gives the protein CASSPPQGVGYGYTF. The chain is built from TRBV28 and TRBJ1-2; 7 bases are shared with TRBD1. CDR1 is MDHEN, CDR2 SYDVKM, per germline. CDR3 size: 15 residues. Germline trimming cut 5 bases from V and 4 bases from J; bases unmatched to any gene: 10.

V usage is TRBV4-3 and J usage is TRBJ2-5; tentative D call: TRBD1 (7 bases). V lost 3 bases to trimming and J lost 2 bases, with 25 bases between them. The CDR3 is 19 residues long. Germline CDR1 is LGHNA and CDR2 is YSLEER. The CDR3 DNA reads TGCGCCAGCAGCCAGGTCCTCTGGTCGACAGGGAGGCGTCAAGAGACCCAGTACTTC. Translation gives CASSQVLWSTGRRQETQYF.

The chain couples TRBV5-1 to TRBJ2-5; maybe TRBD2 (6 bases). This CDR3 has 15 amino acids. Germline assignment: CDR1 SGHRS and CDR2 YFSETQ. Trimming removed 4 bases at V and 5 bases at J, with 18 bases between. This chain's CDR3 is CASSAGTPIGETQYF. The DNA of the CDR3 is TGCGCCAGCAGCGCCGGGACTCCGATCGGGGAGACCCAGTACTTC.

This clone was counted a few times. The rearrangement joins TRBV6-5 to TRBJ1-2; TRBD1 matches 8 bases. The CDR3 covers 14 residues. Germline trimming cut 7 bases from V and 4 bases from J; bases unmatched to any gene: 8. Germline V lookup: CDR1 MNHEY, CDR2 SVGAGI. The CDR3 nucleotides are TGTGCCAGCACTCCCAGGGGGCGCGCCTATGGCTACACCTTC. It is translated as CASTPRGRAYGYTF.

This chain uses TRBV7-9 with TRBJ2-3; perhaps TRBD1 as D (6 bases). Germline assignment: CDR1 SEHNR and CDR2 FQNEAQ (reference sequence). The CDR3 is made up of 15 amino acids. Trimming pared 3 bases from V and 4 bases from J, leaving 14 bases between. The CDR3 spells CASSFSSGAADTQYF. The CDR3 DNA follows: TGTGCCAGCAGCTTCAGCTCAGGGGCCGCAGATACGCAGTATTTT. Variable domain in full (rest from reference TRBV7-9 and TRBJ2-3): DTGVSQNPRHKITKRGQNVTFRCDPISEHNRLYWYRQTLGQGPEFLTYFQNEAQLEKSRLLSDRFSAERPKGSFSTLEIQRTEQGDSAMYLCASSFSSGAADTQYFGPGTRLTVL.

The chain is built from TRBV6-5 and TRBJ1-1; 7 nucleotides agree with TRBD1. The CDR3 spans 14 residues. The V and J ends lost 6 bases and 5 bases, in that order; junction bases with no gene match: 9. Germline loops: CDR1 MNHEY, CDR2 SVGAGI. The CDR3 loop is CASRADRIVTEAFF. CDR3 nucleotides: TGTGCCAGCAGAGCGGACAGGATTGTGACTGAAGCTTTCTTT.

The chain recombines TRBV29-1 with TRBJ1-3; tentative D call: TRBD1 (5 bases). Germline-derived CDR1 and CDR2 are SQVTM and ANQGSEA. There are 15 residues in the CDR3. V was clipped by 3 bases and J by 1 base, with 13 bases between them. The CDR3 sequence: CSVDGGGRSGNTIYF. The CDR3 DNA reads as TGCAGCGTTGACGGGGGGGGAAGATCTGGAAACACCATATATTTT.

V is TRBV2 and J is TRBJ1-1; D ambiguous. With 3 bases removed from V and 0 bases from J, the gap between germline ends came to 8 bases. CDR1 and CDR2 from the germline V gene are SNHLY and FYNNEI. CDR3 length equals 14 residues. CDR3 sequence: CASSDGLMNTEAFF. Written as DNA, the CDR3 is TGTGCCAGCAGTGATGGGCTAATGAACACTGAAGCTTTCTTT.

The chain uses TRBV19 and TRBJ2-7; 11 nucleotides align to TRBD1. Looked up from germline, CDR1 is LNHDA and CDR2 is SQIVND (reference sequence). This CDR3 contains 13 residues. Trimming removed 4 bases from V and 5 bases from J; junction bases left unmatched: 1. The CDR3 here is CASSRGQGDEQYF. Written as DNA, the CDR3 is TGTGCCAGTAGTAGGGGACAGGGGGACGAGCAGTACTTC.

The CDR3 reads CASSPGTVNEKLFF. Written as DNA, the CDR3 is TGTGCCAGCTCCCCGGGGACAGTTAATGAAAAACTGTTTTTT. V usage is TRBV18 and J usage is TRBJ1-4; 7 nucleotides line up with TRBD1. The CDR3 spans 14 residues. J gave up 4 bases and V 6 bases, and 5 bases lay outside the gene matches. CDR1 is KGHSH and CDR2 is LQKENI in the germline V gene.

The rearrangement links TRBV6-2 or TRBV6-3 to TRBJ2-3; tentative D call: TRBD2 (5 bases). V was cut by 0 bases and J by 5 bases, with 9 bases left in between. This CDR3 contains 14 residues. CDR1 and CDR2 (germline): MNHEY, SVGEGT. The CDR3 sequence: CASSYSRGGDTQYF. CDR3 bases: TGTGCCAGCAGTTACTCGAGAGGAGGAGATACGCAGTATTTT.

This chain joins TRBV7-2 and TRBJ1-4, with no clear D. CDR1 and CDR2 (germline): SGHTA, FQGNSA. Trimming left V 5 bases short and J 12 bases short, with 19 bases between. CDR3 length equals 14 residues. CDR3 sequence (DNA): TGTGCCAGCAGCCCTTCACGAGTCTCCACCCAACTGTTTTTT. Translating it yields CASSPSRVSTQLFF.

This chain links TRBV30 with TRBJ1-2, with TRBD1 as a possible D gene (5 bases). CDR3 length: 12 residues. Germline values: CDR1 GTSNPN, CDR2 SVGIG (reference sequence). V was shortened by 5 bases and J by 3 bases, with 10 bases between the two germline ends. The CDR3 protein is CAWGAGYYGYTF. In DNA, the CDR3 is TGTGCCTGGGGGGCGGGGTACTATGGCTACACCTTC. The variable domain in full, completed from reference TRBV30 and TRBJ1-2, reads SQTIHQWPATLVQPVGSPLSLECTVEGTSNPNLYWYRQAAGRGLQLLFYSVGIGQISSEVPQNLSASRPQDRQFILSSKKLLLSDSGFYLCAWGAGYYGYTFGSGTRLTVV.